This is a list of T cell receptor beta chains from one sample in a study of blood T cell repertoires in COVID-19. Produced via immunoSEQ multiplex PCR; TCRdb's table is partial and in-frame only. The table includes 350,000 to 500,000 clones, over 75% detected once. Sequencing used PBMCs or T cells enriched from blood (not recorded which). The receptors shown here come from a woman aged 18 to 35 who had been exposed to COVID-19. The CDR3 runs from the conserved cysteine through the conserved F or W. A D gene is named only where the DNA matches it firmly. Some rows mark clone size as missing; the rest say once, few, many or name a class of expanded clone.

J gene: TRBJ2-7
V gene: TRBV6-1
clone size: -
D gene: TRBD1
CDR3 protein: CASREVGGLYEQYF
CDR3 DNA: TGTGCCAGCAGGGAAGTAGGGGGCCTCTACGAGCAGTACTTC

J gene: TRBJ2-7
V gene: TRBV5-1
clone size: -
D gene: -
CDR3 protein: CASSLPGEQYF
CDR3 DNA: TGCGCCAGCAGCTTGCCGGGTGAGCAGTACTTC

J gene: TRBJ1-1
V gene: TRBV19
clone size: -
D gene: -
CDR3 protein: CASSPRASTEAFF
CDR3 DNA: TGTGCCAGTAGTCCCAGGGCGTCCACTGAAGCTTTCTTT

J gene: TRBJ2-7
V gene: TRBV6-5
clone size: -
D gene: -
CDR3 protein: CASSSQVEQYF
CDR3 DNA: TGTGCCAGCAGTTCCCAGGTAGAGCAGTACTTC

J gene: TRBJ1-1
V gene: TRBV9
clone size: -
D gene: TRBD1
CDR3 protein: CASSEQGGSEAFF
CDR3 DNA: TGTGCCAGCAGCGAACAGGGGGGGTCTGAAGCTTTCTTT

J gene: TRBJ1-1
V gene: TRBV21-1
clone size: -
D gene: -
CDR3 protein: CASSKAPQGAGNTEAFF
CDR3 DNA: TGTGCCAGCAGCAAAGCGCCGCAGGGGGCGGGGAACACTGAAGCTTTCTTT

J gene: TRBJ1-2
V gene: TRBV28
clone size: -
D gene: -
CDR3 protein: CASSLPPGYGYTF
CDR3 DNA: TGTGCCAGCAGTTTACCCCCCGGCTATGGCTACACCTTC

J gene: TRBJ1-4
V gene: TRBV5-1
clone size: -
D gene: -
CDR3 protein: CASSLGGQVNEKLFF
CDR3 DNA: TGCGCCAGCAGCTTGGGGGGACAAGTCAATGAAAAACTGTTTTTT

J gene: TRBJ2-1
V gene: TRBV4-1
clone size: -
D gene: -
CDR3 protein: CASSQLAGAPAYNEQFF
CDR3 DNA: TGCGCCAGCAGCCAATTAGCAGGGGCCCCGGCTTACAATGAGCAGTTCTTC

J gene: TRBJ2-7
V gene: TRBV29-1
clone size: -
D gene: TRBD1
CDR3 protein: CSVGPDRAYEQYF
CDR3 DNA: TGCAGCGTCGGCCCGGACAGGGCCTACGAGCAGTACTTC

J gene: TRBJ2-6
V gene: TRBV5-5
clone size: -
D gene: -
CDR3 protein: CASSASPAGAGGANVLTF
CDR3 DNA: TGTGCCAGCAGCGCATCGCCAGCGGGCGCGGGTGGGGCCAACGTCCTGACTTTC

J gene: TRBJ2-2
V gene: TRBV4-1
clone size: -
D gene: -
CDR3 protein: CASSPTNGPGGELFF
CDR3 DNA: TGCGCCAGCAGCCCCACTAACGGGCCGGGGGGGGAGCTGTTTTTT

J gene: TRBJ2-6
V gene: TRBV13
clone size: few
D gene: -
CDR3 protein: CASSLAGLSGANVLTF
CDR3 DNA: TGTGCCAGCAGCTTAGCAGGGCTCTCTGGGGCCAACGTCCTGACTTTC

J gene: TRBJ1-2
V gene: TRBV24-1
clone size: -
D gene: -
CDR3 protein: CATSDDDRSWDGYTF
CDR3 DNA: TGTGCCACCAGTGATGATGACAGGTCCTGGGATGGCTACACCTTC

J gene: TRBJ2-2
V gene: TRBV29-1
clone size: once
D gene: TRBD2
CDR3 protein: CSVGGRAAGELFF
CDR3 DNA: TGCAGCGTTGGCGGGAGGGCCGCGGGGGAGCTGTTTTTT

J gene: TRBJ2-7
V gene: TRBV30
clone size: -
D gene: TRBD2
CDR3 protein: CASGTGIYEQYF
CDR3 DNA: TGTGCCAGCGGGACCGGCATCTACGAGCAGTACTTC

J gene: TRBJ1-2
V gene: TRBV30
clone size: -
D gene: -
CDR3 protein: CALVSGGYTF
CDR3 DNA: TGTGCCTTGGTTTCGGGTGGCTACACCTTC

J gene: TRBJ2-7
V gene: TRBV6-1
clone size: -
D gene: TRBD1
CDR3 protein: CASREGGTGVYEQYF
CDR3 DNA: TGTGCCAGCAGGGAAGGGGGGACAGGGGTCTACGAGCAGTACTTC

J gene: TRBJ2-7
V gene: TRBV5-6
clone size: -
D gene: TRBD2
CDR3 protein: CASSFLTSGVTYEQYF
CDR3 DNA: TGTGCCAGCAGCTTCCTGACTAGCGGGGTTACCTACGAGCAGTACTTC

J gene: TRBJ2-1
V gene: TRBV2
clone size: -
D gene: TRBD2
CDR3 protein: CASTGGGYNEQFF
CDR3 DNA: TGTGCCAGCACGGGCGGGGGCTACAATGAGCAGTTCTTC

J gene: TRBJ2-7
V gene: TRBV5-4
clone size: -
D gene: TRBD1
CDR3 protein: CASSLGTGETYEQYF
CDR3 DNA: TGTGCCAGCAGCCTCGGGACAGGGGAAACCTACGAGCAGTACTTC

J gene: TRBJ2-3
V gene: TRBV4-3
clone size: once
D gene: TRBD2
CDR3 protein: CASSQDLRLATDTQYF
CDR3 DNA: TGCGCCAGCAGCCAAGACCTAAGACTAGCGACAGATACGCAGTATTTT

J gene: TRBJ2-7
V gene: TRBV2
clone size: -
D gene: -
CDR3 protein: CASSQDGSREQYF
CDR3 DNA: TGTGCCAGCAGCCAAGACGGGTCCAGAGAGCAGTACTTC

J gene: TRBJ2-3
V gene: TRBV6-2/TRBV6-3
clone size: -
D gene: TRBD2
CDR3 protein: CASSLGGGGDTQYF
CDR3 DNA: TGTGCCAGCAGCCTCGGCGGGGGTGGAGATACGCAGTATTTT

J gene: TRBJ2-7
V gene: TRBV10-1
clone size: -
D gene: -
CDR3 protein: CASSVVSYEQYF
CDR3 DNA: TGCGCCAGCAGTGTTGTATCCTACGAGCAGTACTTC

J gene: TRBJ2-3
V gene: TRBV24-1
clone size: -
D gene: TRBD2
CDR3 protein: CATGYRRVGRPMDTQYF
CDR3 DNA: TGTGCCACTGGCTACCGGCGTGTCGGGAGGCCGATGGATACGCAGTATTTT

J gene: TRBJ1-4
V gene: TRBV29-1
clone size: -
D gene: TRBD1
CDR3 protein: CSVSQGAREKLFF
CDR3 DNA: TGCAGCGTTTCACAGGGGGCTAGAGAAAAACTGTTTTTT

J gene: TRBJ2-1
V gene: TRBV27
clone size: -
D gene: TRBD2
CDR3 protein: CASSSNLGLAGNNEQFF
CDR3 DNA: TGTGCCAGCAGTTCAAACCTCGGGCTAGCGGGGAACAATGAGCAGTTCTTC

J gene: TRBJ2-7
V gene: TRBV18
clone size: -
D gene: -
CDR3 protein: CASSPGSQNYEQYF
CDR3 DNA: TGTGCCAGCTCACCAGGGAGCCAGAACTACGAGCAGTACTTC

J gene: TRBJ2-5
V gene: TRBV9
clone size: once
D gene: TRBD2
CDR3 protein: CASSVGILAGSQPIMETQYF
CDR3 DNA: TGTGCCAGCAGCGTAGGTATCCTAGCGGGATCCCAGCCGATTATGGAGACCCAGTACTTC

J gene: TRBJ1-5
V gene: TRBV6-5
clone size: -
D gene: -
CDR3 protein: CASGRGSNQPQHF
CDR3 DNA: TGTGCCAGCGGAAGGGGGAGCAATCAGCCCCAGCATTTT

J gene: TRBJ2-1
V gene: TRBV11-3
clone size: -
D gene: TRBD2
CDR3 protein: CASAGEYNEQFF
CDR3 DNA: TGTGCCAGCGCGGGAGAGTACAATGAGCAGTTCTTC

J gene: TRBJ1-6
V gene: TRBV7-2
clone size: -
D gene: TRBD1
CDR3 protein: CASSLAGGDRNHF
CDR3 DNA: TGTGCCAGCAGCTTAGCGGGTGGGGACAGGAACCACTTT

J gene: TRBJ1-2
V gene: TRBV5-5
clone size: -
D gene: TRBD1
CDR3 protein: CASSHTGAAFSNYGYTF
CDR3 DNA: TGTGCCAGCAGCCATACAGGGGCTGCCTTTTCTAACTATGGCTACACCTTC

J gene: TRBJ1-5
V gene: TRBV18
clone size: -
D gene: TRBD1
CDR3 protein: CASSPGKDRAQPQHF
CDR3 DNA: TGTGCCAGCTCACCAGGAAAAGACAGGGCTCAGCCCCAGCATTTT

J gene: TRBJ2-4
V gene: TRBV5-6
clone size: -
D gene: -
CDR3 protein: CASSLDRGGIQYF
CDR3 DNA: TGTGCCAGCAGCTTGGATAGGGGGGGCATTCAGTACTTC

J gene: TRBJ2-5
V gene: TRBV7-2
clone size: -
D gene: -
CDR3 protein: CASSLTFQETQYF
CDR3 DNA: TGTGCCAGCAGCTTAACATTTCAAGAGACCCAGTACTTC

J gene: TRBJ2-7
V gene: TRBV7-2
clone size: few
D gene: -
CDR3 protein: CASSPRRASSYEQYF
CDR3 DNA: TGTGCCAGCAGTCCAAGAAGAGCGAGCTCCTACGAGCAGTACTTC

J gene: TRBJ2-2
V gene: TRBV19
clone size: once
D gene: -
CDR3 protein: CASSTILRGGTGELFF
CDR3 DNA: TGTGCCAGTAGTACGATCCTCAGGGGTGGCACCGGGGAGCTGTTTTTT

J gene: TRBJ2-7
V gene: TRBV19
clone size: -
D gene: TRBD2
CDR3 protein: CASSPTQTSGSYEQYF
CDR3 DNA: TGTGCCAGTAGTCCCACACAGACTAGCGGGAGCTACGAGCAGTACTTC

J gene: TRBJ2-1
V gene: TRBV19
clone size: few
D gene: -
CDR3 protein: CASSIANRNNEQFF
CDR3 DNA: TGTGCCAGTAGTATAGCGAACAGAAACAATGAGCAGTTCTTC

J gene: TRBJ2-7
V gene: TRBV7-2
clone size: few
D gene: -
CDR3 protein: CASSLTGAYEQYF
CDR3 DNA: TGTGCCAGCAGCTTAACGGGAGCCTACGAGCAGTACTTC

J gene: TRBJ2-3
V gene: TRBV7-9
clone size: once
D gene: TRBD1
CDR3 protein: CASSSLGTDTDTQYF
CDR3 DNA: TGTGCCAGCAGCTCCCTCGGGACAGACACAGATACGCAGTATTTT

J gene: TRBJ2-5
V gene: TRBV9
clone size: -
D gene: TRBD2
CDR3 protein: CASSDPLGGLADSGETQYF
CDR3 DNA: TGTGCCAGCAGCGACCCCCTTGGAGGACTAGCGGACTCGGGGGAGACCCAGTACTTC

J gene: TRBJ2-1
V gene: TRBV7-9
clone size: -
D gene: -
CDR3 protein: CASSGLDEQFF
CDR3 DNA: TGTGCCAGCAGCGGACTGGATGAGCAGTTCTTC